This record covers a single TCR beta chain. This sample stems from a study of memory CD4+ T cells and cytomegalovirus serostatus. The CDR3 totals 13 residues. CDR1 and CDR2 from the germline V gene are GTSNPN and SVGIG (reference sequence). Trimming left V 4 bases short and J 4 bases short, with 13 bases between. The sort gate was single viable CD3+CD4+CD8-CD45RO+ cells for memory CD4+ T cells. Positive selection with CD4 microbeads enriched total CD4+ T cells. TCRdb's copy holds only in-frame clones and misses some; the assay was immunoSEQ multiplex PCR. This table has 55,000 to 65,000 clones, about 81% appearing once.

V is TRBV30 and J is TRBJ2-5; D might be TRBD2 (5 bases). This TCR came from an adult in good health and CMV-seronegative. Sequenced sample: memory CD4+ T cells from blood. This CDR3 is CAWNSQRRETQYF. The CDR3, as DNA: TGTGCCTGGAATTCTCAGCGGAGAGAGACCCAGTACTTC.